The present T cell receptor (beta chain) was sequenced within a study of T cells expressing NK-cell markers (TCRdb year 2020). A note on the overall study: Three sorted T-cell subsets (CD3+CD56+NKG2C+, CD3+CD56+NKG2C- and CD3+CD56-NKG2C+) from eight donors had their TCR beta-chain repertoires profiled. Among the eight sequenced donors, only one was HCMV-seronegative, while the other seven were HCMV-seropositive. The eight sequenced donors were randomly selected healthy volunteers, three men and five women. The libraries were sequenced on Illumina HiSeq 2000/2500, MiSeq or NextSeq, producing 2 x 150 bp reads.

Sequencing used an Illumina HiSeq 2000. The TCR beta cDNA libraries were made using 5'RACE template switching, a step that added both a universal primer site and unique molecular identifiers. cDNA synthesis was primed from the TCR beta constant segment and was followed by two successive PCR amplification steps. In the paper's pipeline: Reads were demultiplexed and grouped by UMI with MIGEC, and clonotypes were assembled and quantified with MiTCR. To exclude erroneous sequences, any TCR cDNA sequence not supported by at least two reads was discarded. Downstream repertoire analysis used the tcR package, and clonotypes were matched across fractions by CDR3 nucleotide sequence plus V segment. VDJmatch was used to annotate antigen specificity against VDJdb, with one amino acid substitution in CDR3 allowed. Once TCRdb had reprocessed the reads, it stored one entry per CDR3 protein sequence and supplied no DNA. For this entry, the V and J calls and clone size follow TCRdb and not the study's own pipeline. The sample's clone listing holds 150,000 to 160,000 distinct CDR3 sequences. The ten largest account for roughly 35% of the sample.

HCMV serostatus was determined by detecting HCMV-specific IgG in serum with a commercial ELISA kit. Peripheral blood mononuclear cells were isolated from blood by Ficoll density gradient centrifugation. The research as a whole found: Those dominant clonotypes were again the most abundant among CD3+CD56-NKG2C+ cells in a few donors, at about 25-60.1%. It remained unclear whether the expanded NKG2C-expressing T cell clones were specific for HCMV antigens. In six donors, the dominant CD3+CD56+NKG2C+ clonotypes were found to rank among the top 10 CD8+ clonotypes and to make up about 1.0-7.0% of CD8+ T cells.

Spanning cysteine to phenylalanine, the CDR3 consists of 13 amino acids. No DNA is given. The germline V gene supplies CDR1 SGHRS and CDR2 YFSETQ. A note on this clonotype: Its antigen target is currently unknown.

The receptor's source is a woman aged 45-60 years in good health. Donor details come from another sample of the same person, matched by shared clones. The V and J genes are TRBV5-1 and TRBJ2-5. Sample: blood T cells: a sorted CD56 or NKG2C T cell subset, CD4+ or CD8+ T cells, or bulk PBMC T cells (not recorded which). CDR3 loop: CASSYVDPETQYF.